Below are 2 T cell receptor beta chains sequenced from a single sample in a study of cytomegalovirus exposure and HLA in healthy donors. The primer mix had 60 Vbeta and 13 Jbeta primers. This table comes from immunoSEQ multiplex PCR, and its TCRdb copy is limited to in-frame clones, with some not included. Of around 190,000 clones in the sample, roughly 83% were seen once. The sequenced sample consisted of PBMCs. Every receptor here comes from a woman aged 45-60 years in good health and CMV-seronegative.

V usage is TRBV21-1 and J usage is TRBJ2-7; the table's D call TRBD1 went unverified against the DNA. TRBV21-1 is described as a pseudogene. This CDR3 comprises 13 residues. DNA of the CDR3: TGTGCCAACTCGGGACAAGGGATGGGCGAGCAGTACTTC. It specifies CANSGQGMGEQYF.

On this clone itself: Distinct nucleotide sequences in the sample also encode this CDR3. The rearrangement uses TRBV5-1 and TRBJ2-1; D unresolved. Trimming pared 7 bases from V and 0 bases from J, leaving 8 bases between. This CDR3 contains 13 residues. CDR1 is SGHRS, CDR2 YFSETQ, per germline. Here the CDR3 reads CASSGSSYNEQFF. DNA for the CDR3: TGCGCCAGCTCCGGGTCCTCCTACAATGAGCAGTTCTTC.